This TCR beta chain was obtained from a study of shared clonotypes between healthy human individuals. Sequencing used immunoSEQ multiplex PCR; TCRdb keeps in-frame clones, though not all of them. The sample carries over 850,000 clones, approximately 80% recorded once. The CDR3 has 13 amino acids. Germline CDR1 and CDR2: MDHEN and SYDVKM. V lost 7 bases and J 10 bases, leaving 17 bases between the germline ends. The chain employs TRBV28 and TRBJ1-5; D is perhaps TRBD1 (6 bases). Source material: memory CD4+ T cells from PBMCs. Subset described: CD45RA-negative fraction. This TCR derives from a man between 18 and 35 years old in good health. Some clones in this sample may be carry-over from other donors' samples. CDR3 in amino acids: CASNLRGATPQHF. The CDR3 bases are TGTGCCAGCAATCTGCGGGGGGCCACCCCCCAGCATTTT.